This T cell receptor beta chain is drawn from a study of T cell responses to AZD1222 COVID-19 vaccine. Broader study findings: The study reported that nearly half of spike-specific TCRs target unmutated variant regions. White British donors predominated, females outnumbered males, and clonal diversity was possibly underestimated.

This clone was observed a handful of times. Its matching antigen is unknown. Second-dose recipients at about 4 or about 12 weeks were treated as one pooled group. CDR1 and CDR2 (germline): SGHTA, FQGTGA. The CDR3 sequence is 15 residues long. The V end lost 4 bases, the J end lost 5 bases, and 12 bases lay between the germline ends. Repertoires were generated with immunoSEQ multiplex PCR, while TCRdb's copy carries only in-frame clones and drops some. The sample yields under 150,000 clones, almost 90% seen once. This receptor was obtained from an adult who received the AZD1222 COVID-19 vaccine. The specimen comprised peripheral blood, sampled 28 days after the second AZD1222 dose. The J gene is TRBJ1-6, the V gene TRBV7-3, with D possibly TRBD1 on 6 matching bases. The chain's CDR3 is CASSSTGQDNSPLHF. The CDR3 nucleotides read TGTGCCAGCAGCTCCACGGGACAAGATAATTCACCCCTCCACTTT.